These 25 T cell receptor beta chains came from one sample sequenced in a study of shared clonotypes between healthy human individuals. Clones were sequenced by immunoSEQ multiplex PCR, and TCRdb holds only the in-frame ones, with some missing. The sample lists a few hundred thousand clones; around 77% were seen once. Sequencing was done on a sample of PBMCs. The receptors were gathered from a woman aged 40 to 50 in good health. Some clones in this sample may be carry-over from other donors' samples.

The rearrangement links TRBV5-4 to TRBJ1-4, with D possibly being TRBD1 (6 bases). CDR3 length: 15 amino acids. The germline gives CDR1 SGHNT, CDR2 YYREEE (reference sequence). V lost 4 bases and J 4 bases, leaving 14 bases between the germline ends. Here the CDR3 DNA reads TGTGCCAGCAGCACCGGGGGACATCGTAATGAAAAACTGTTTTTT. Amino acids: CASSTGGHRNEKLFF.

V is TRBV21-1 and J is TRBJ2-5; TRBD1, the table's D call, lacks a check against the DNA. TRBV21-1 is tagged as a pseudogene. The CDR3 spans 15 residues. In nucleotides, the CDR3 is TGTGCCAGCAGCATTATACACAGGGGTAGGGAGACCCAGTACTTC. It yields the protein CASSIIHRGRETQYF.

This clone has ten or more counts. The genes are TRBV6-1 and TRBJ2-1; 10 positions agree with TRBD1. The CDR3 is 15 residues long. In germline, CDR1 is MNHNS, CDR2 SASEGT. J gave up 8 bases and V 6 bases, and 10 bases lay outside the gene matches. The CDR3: CASSAGTGETDEQFF. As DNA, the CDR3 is TGTGCCAGCAGCGCTGGGACAGGGGAGACGGATGAGCAGTTCTTC.

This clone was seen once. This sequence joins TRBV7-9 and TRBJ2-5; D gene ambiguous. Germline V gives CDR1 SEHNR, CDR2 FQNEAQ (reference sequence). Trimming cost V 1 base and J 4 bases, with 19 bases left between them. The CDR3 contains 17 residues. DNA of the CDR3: TGTGCCAGCAGCTTAGGTCGAAGGCTAGAGCCACCAGAGACCCAGTACTTC. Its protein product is CASSLGRRLEPPETQYF.

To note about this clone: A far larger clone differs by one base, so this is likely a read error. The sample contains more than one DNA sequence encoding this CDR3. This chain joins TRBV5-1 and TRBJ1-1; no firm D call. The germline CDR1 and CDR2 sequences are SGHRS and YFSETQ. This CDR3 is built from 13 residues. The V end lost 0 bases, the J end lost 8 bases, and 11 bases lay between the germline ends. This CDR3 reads CASSLEGTPEAFF. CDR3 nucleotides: TGCGCCAGCAGCTTGGAGGGAACCCCCGAAGCTTTCTTT.

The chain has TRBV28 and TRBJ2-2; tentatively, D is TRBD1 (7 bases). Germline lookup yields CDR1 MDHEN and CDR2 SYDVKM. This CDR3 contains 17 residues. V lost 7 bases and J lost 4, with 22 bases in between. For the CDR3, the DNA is TGTGCCAGCACCGACCCCGGAGGAGGGGGCTTCACCGGGGAGCTGTTTTTT. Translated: CASTDPGGGGFTGELFF.

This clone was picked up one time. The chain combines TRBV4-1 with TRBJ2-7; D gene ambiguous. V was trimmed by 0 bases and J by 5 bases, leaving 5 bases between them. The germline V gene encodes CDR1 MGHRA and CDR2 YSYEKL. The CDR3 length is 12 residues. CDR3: CASSQDSNEQYF. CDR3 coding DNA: TGCGCCAGCAGCCAAGATTCAAACGAGCAGTACTTC.

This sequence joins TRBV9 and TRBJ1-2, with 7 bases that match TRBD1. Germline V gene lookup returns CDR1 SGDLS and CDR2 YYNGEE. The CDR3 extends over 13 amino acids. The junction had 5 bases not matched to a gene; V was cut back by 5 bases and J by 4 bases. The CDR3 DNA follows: TGTGCCAGCAGTGAAGGACAGGTCTATGGCTACACCTTC. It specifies CASSEGQVYGYTF.

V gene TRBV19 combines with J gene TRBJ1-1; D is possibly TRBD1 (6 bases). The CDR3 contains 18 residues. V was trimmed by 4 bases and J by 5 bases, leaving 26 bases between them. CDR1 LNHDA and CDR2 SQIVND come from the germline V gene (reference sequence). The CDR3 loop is CASSTPAGGALGETEAFF. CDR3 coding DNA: TGTGCCAGTAGTACCCCGGCGGGGGGGGCCCTGGGCGAAACTGAAGCTTTCTTT.

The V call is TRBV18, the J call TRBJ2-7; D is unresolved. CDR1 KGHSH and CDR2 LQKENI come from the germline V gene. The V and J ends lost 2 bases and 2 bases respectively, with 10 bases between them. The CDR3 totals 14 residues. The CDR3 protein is CASSPSSVAYEQYF. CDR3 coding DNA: TGTGCCAGCTCACCATCCAGCGTTGCCTACGAGCAGTACTTC.

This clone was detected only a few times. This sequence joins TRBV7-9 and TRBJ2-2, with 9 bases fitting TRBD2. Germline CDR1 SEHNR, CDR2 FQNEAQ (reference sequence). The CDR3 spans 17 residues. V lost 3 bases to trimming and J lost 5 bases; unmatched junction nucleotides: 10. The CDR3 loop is CASSFGGGRAGTGELFF. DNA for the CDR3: TGTGCCAGCAGCTTTGGCGGCGGGAGGGCAGGTACCGGGGAGCTGTTTTTT.

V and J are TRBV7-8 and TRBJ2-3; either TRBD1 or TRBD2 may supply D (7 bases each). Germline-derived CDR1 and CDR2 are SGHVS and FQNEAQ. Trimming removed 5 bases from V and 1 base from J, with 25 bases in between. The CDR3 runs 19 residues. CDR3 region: CASSPEGAGVVGGTDTQYF. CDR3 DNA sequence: TGTGCCAGCAGCCCCGAGGGGGCGGGAGTCGTAGGCGGCACAGATACGCAGTATTTT.

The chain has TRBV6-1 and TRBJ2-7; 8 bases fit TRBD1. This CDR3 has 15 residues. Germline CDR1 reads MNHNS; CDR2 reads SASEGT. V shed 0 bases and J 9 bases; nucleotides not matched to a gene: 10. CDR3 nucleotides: TGTGCCAGCAGTGAAGCTGCACCGGGACAGGTCGCGCAGTACTTC. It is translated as CASSEAAPGQVAQYF.

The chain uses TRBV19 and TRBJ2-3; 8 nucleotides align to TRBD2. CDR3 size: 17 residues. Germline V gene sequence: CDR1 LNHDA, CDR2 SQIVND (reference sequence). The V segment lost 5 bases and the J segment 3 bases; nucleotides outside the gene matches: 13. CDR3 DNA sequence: TGTGCCAGTAGTGGTACGGGAGGGCCAGAGGGGACAGATACGCAGTATTTT. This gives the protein CASSGTGGPEGTDTQYF.

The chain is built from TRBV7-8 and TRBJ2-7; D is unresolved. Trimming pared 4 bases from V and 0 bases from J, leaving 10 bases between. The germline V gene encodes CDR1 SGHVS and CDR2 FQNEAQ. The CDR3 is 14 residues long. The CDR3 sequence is CASSSAWSSYEQYF. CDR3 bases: TGTGCCAGCAGCTCCGCTTGGAGCTCCTACGAGCAGTACTTC.

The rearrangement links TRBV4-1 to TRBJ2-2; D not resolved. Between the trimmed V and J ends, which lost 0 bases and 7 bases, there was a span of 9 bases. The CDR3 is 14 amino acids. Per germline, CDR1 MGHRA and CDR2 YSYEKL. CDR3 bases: TGCGCCAGCAGCCAAGATTGGGGATTCGGGGAGCTGTTTTTT. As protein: CASSQDWGFGELFF.

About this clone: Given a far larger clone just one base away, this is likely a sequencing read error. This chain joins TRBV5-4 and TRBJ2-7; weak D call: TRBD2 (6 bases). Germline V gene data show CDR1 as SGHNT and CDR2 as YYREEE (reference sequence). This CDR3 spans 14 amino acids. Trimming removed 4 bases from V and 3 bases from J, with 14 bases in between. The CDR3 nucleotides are TGTGCCAGCAGCCGCGAGGGGAGGAACTACGAGCAGTACTTC. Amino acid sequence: CASSREGRNYEQYF.

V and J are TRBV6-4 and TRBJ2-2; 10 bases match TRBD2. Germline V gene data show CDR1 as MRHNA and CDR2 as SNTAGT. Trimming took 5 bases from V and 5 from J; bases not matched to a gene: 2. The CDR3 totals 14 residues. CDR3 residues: CASSPTSGTGELFF. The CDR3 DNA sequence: TGTGCCAGCAGTCCGACTAGCGGGACCGGGGAGCTGTTTTTT.

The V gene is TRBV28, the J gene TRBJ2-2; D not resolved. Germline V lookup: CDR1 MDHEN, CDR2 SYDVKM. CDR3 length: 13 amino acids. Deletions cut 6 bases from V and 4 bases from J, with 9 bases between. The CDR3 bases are TGTGCCAGCAGCGCGGCCGGCACCGGGGAGCTGTTTTTT. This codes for CASSAAGTGELFF.

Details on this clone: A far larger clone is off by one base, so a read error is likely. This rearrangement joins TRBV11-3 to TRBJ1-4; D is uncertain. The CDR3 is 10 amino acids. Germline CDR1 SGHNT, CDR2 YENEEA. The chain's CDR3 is CTSSTYELFF. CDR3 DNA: TGTACCAGCAGCACCTACGAACTGTTTTTT.

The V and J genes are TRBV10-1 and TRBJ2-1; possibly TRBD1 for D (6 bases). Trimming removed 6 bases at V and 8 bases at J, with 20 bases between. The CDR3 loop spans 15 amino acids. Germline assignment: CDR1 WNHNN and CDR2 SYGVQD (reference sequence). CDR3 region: CASSPTGTGFDEQFF. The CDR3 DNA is TGCGCCAGCAGCCCTACAGGGACGGGCTTCGATGAGCAGTTCTTC.

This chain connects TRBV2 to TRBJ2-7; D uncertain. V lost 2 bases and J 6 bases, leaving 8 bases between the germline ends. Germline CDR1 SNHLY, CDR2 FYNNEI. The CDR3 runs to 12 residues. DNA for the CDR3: TGTGCCAGCAGTGAAAGTCCCTCCGAGCAGTACTTC. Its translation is CASSESPSEQYF.

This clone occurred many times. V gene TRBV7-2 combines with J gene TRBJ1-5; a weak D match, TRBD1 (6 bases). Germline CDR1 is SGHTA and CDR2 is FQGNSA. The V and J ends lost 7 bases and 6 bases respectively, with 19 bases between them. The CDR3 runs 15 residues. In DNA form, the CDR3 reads TGTGCCAGCACAATGGGGGGGGCGTCAGGTCAGCCCCAGCATTTT. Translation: CASTMGGASGQPQHF.

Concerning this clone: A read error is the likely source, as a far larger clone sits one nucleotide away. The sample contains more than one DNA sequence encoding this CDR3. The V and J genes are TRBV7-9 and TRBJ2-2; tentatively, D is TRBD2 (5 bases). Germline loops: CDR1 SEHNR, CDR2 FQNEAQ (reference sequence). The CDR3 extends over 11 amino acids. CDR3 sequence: CASSYTGELFF. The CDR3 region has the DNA TGTGCCAGCAGCTACACCGGGGAGCTGTTTTTC.

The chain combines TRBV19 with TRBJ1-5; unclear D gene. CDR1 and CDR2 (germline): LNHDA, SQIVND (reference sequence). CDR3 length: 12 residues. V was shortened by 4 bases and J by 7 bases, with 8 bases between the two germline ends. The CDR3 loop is CASSRWNQPQHF. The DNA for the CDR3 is TGTGCCAGTAGTAGATGGAACCAGCCCCAGCATTTT.